A single sample gave rise to the 12 T cell receptor beta chains below, sequenced in a study of CD4 and CD8 cells across lung adenocarcinoma regions. TCRdb reanalysed the PCR reads using MiXCR and keeps one entry per CDR3 protein. The table records some 8,000 distinct CDR3 sequences, around 45% of them present only once. Sequencing was performed on CD8+ T cells from the center of a lung tumor. All receptors derive from a male donor with lung adenocarcinoma. The CD4 and CD8 labels of this study may be unreliable.

This clonotype was observed a few times. V gene TRBV27 combines with J gene TRBJ2-2, with 9 bases lining up with TRBD1. CDR1 and CDR2 (germline): MNHEY, SMNVEV (reference sequence). This CDR3 spans 16 amino acids. With V trimmed by 7 bases and J by 4 bases, 10 bases remained unmatched. The CDR3 spells CASNTFGTGITGELFF. The CDR3, as DNA: TGTGCCAGCAATACTTTTGGGACAGGGATCACCGGGGAGCTGTTTTTT.

Comments on this clonotype: One end of the junction fails to match germline, which may point to a read error. The V gene is TRBV6-1, the J gene TRBJ2-4; D uncertain. This CDR3 spans 13 amino acids. In germline, CDR1 is MNHNS, CDR2 SASEGT. DNA of the CDR3: TGTGCCAGCAGTGAAATAGGCACAGATATTCAGTATTTC. This sequence encodes CASSEIGTDIQYF.

This clonotype was observed a single time. The chain employs TRBV10-3 and TRBJ1-2; perhaps TRBD1 as D (5 bases). The CDR3 runs 15 residues. Germline loops: CDR1 ENHRY, CDR2 SYGVKD. Trimming took 4 bases from V and 6 from J, leaving 18 bases between them. This CDR3 is CAISGGALSLDGYTF. The CDR3 bases are TGTGCCATCAGTGGCGGGGCCCTGTCTCTGGATGGCTACACCTTC.

This chain links TRBV6-1 with TRBJ2-5; the D gene could be TRBD1 or TRBD2 (6 bases each). TRBJ2-7 explains the end of the DNA better; the J call may be wrong. CDR1 is MNHNS and CDR2 is SASEGT in the germline V gene. The CDR3 totals 15 residues. The CDR3 is CASSEGGDTTYEQYF. The CDR3 DNA is TGTGCCAGCAGTGAAGGGGGGGACACCACCTACGAGCAGTACTTC.

In this sample, this clonotype turned up many times. V usage is TRBV15 and J usage is TRBJ2-5; a possible D gene is TRBD2 (6 bases). Germline CDR1 LNHNV, CDR2 YYDKDF (reference sequence). CDR3 length: 16 amino acids. V was clipped by 3 bases and J by 5 bases, with 19 bases between them. CDR3 region: CATSRELRGIRETQYF. CDR3 DNA sequence: TGTGCCACCAGCAGGGAGCTTCGCGGGATTAGGGAGACCCAGTACTTC.

As for this clonotype: An end of the junction does not agree with germline; a read error may underlie this. V and J are TRBV27 and TRBJ2-3, with TRBD2 matching over 8 bases. The CDR3 consists of 14 residues. Germline V gene lookup returns CDR1 MNHEY and CDR2 SMNVEV (reference sequence). CDR3: CASSPLAGTDTQYF. The CDR3 DNA sequence: TGTGCCAGCAGTCCCCTAGCGGGCACAGATACGCAGTACTTT.

The chain recombines TRBV6-5 with TRBJ1-2; tentatively, D is TRBD1 (6 bases). The V and J ends lost 4 bases and 1 base respectively, with 13 bases between them. CDR3 length: 15 residues. Looked up from germline, CDR1 is MNHEY and CDR2 is SVGAGI. The CDR3, as DNA: TGTGCCAGCAGTTCGGGGGGGGCTATTAACTATGGCTACACCTTC. Protein product: CASSSGGAINYGYTF.

This clonotype was found many times. This chain connects TRBV6-5 to TRBJ2-1; perhaps TRBD2 as D (5 bases). Trimming removed 6 bases at V and 0 bases at J, with 12 bases between. Germline V CDR1 and CDR2: MNHEY, SVGAGI. The CDR3 spans 15 residues. CDR3: CASSPDGDSYNEQFF. DNA of the CDR3: TGTGCCAGCAGCCCCGACGGGGACTCCTACAATGAGCAGTTCTTC.

This clonotype was detected many times. The chain links TRBV6-5 to TRBJ1-1; D unresolved. The germline gives CDR1 MNHEY, CDR2 SVGAGI. V was shortened by 6 bases and J by 3 bases, with 14 bases between the two germline ends. The CDR3 is 14 residues long. CDR3 sequence: CASSYQRGDTEAFF. CDR3 in DNA: TGTGCCAGCAGCTACCAGCGCGGGGACACTGAAGCTTTCTTT.

This clonotype was seen at least ten times. The CDR3 region is CASSWTDSYGYTF. In DNA, the CDR3 is TGTGCCAGCAGTTGGACAGACTCCTATGGCTACACCTTC. The chain uses TRBV12-3 or TRBV12-4 and TRBJ1-2, with D perhaps TRBD1 (6 bases). Trimming cost V 4 bases and J 4 bases, with 10 bases left between them. The CDR3 runs to 13 residues.

This clonotype came up once. This chain connects TRBV29-1 to TRBJ2-1; 11 nucleotides line up with TRBD2. Germline CDR1 is SQVTM and CDR2 is ANQGSEA. CDR3 size: 15 residues. Unmatched junction bases numbered 6, after V lost 3 bases and J lost 5 bases. CDR3 sequence reads: CSVDGLAGGNNEQFF. CDR3 nucleotide sequence: TGCAGCGTTGACGGGCTAGCGGGAGGCAACAATGAGCAGTTCTTC.

The CDR3 here is CAISASGATNEKLFF. DNA for the CDR3: TGTGCCATCAGTGCCTCGGGTGCAACTAATGAAAAACTGTTTTTT. The chain employs TRBV10-3 and TRBJ1-4, with D unclear. Trimming stripped 4 bases from V and 0 bases from J, with 9 bases between. The germline V gene has CDR1 ENHRY and CDR2 SYGVKD. There are 15 residues in the CDR3.